Listed here is a single TCR beta chain. Which antigen it targets is not known. No base qualities exist here, and no much larger clone lies one base off it. Library preparation used the immunoSEQ multiplex PCR assay. The immuneACCESS repertoire file appears here via TCRdb, limited to in-frame rearrangements. These files lack a portion of the clones; in checked studies, under half of the deficit traces to unresolved V genes, and the cause of the others is not known. This sample comprises tens of thousands of clones, about nine tenths of them detected only once. The top ten hold over 0.8% of the sample. The data stem from a study of T cells in narcolepsy listed by TCRdb under 2018. As for the study more broadly: The study enrolled patients with narcolepsy type 1 or type 2 (NT1, NT2) together with healthy control donors. The study used TCR Vbeta sequencing to track clonotypes in blood and CSF while looking for autoreactive T cells in narcolepsy patients that target self-antigens of hypocretin neurons (hypocretin, TRIB2). The full study reports these points: HCRT-specific and TRIB2-specific autoreactive clonotypes were highlighted in plots that compared CD4+ T cell clonotypes in CSF versus blood from the same patient. Certain blood memory CD4+ repertoires from patients and controls had no sequences that matched autoreactive T cell clones. According to the report, autoreactive clonotypes were detected serially in the blood of the same patients and of different patients, but not in healthy controls. Patients and controls had similar numbers of sequenced blood memory CD4+ clonotypes, with averages of approximately 41,000 in patients and 30,000 to 35,000 in controls.

For TCR Vbeta sequencing, memory CD4+ T cells were sorted ex vivo from the peripheral blood of narcolepsy patients and healthy controls. The V and J ends are trimmed by 2 bases and 6 bases, leaving 8 bases between them. Sequences MNHNS (CDR1) and SASEGT (CDR2) are obtained from the germline V gene. Spanning cysteine to phenylalanine, the CDR3 consists of 13 amino acids. Only CDR3 DNA remains: 39 bases, in frame from the first base. The chain was built from TRBV6-1 and TRBJ2-4, with the D gene call left open. Sequencing used CD45RA- memory CD4+ T cells from PBMCs. The cell subset or site label corresponds to: memory T cells sorted ex vivo from peripheral blood. The source is a human donor with narcolepsy. The CDR3 reads as follows: CASSERRANIQYF. The nucleotide sequence reads TGTGCCAGCAGTGAAAGGAGAGCAAACATTCAGTACTTC.